The T cell receptor (beta chain) described here comes from a study of control samples from healthy donors and cancer patients. Sequencing was performed with immunoSEQ multiplex PCR; in TCRdb, only in-frame clones are kept and a portion is missing. This table has 65,000 to 95,000 clones, 89% appearing once. This clone was observed a few times. From germline, CDR1 is MNHEY and CDR2 SVGEGT. V gave up 2 bases and J gave up 1 base, with 10 bases separating them. CDR3 length: 15 amino acids. The chain carries TRBV6-2 or TRBV6-3 and TRBJ2-3; D is unresolved. The source is a man between 50 and 59 years old in good health. Sequencing was carried out using blood. DNA for the CDR3: TGTGCCAGCAGTTACGCCGGCGAACGCACAGATACGCAGTATTTT. The encoded protein is CASSYAGERTDTQYF.